This is a list of T cell receptor beta chains from one sample in a study of blood T cells in healthy people across ages. In TCRdb, the 5' RACE reads were re-called with MiXCR into one record per CDR3 protein. The data contain about 1.4 million distinct CDR3 sequences, approximately 59% of them singletons. Sequences were obtained from blood. All receptors come from a man younger than 35 in good health. CDR3s include the opening cysteine and the closing phenylalanine or tryptophan. The order of the fields is J gene, D gene, V gene, clone size, CDR3 DNA, CDR3 protein. The D gene is left open where the match is weak. Not every row has a clone size; where given, it reads once, few, many or a size class.

j_call: TRBJ2-3; d_call: TRBD2; v_call: TRBV4-3; clone_size: once; cdr3_nt: TGCGCCAGCAGCCAAGGGCGGGGGGCAGTCCGAGATACGCAGTATTTT; cdr3_aa: CASSQGRGAVRDTQYF
j_call: TRBJ2-3; d_call: TRBD1; v_call: TRBV29-1; clone_size: NA; cdr3_nt: TGCAGCGCAGGGGGATCTCCGGATACGCAGTATTTT; cdr3_aa: CSAGGSPDTQYF
j_call: TRBJ2-5; d_call: TRBD2; v_call: TRBV29-1; clone_size: NA; cdr3_nt: TGCAGCGTCGGGACTAGCGGGAGTCAAAGTGAGCAGTACTTC; cdr3_aa: CSVGTSGSQSEQYF
j_call: TRBJ2-7; d_call: NA; v_call: TRBV6-2/TRBV6-3; clone_size: few; cdr3_nt: TGTGCCAGCAGTTACAATCAGGGGCGGTCCGAGCAGTACTTC; cdr3_aa: CASSYNQGRSEQYF
j_call: TRBJ1-4; d_call: TRBD1; v_call: TRBV7-9; clone_size: NA; cdr3_nt: TGTGCCAGCAGCTATACAGGGGGCGAACTGTTTTTT; cdr3_aa: CASSYTGGELFF
j_call: TRBJ1-4; d_call: NA; v_call: TRBV12-3/TRBV12-4; clone_size: NA; cdr3_nt: TGTGCCAGCAGTTTTTCCACCCTGGGGTATGAAAAACTGTTTTTT; cdr3_aa: CASSFSTLGYEKLFF
j_call: TRBJ2-7; d_call: TRBD2; v_call: TRBV29-1; clone_size: NA; cdr3_nt: TGCAGCGTTGAGGGTAGCGGGAGCGAGCAGTACTTC; cdr3_aa: CSVEGSGSEQYF
j_call: TRBJ2-7; d_call: TRBD1; v_call: TRBV20-1; clone_size: once; cdr3_nt: TGCAGTGCTAGAGATGACAGGGGGGAATACGAGCAGTACTTC; cdr3_aa: CSARDDRGEYEQYF
j_call: TRBJ1-6; d_call: NA; v_call: TRBV6-2/TRBV6-3; clone_size: few; cdr3_nt: TGTGCCAGCAGTTACGCGGGACATCCTTCACCCCTCCACTTT; cdr3_aa: CASSYAGHPSPLHF
j_call: TRBJ1-2; d_call: NA; v_call: TRBV6-6; clone_size: NA; cdr3_nt: TGTGCCAGCAGTTACTCGTTGAACCTCGCCGCCAGCCTTGGCTACACCTTC; cdr3_aa: CASSYSLNLAASLGYTF
j_call: TRBJ2-7; d_call: NA; v_call: TRBV4-2; clone_size: NA; cdr3_nt: TGTGCCAGCAGCCCGGACTCTCGAGTGGAAGAGCAGTACTTC; cdr3_aa: CASSPDSRVEEQYF
j_call: TRBJ1-2; d_call: TRBD1; v_call: TRBV5-6; clone_size: NA; cdr3_nt: TGTGCCAGCAGCGATGACAGGGACTGGGGCGGCTACACCTTC; cdr3_aa: CASSDDRDWGGYTF
j_call: TRBJ2-3; d_call: NA; v_call: TRBV4-1; clone_size: NA; cdr3_nt: TGCGCCAGCAGCCTCCAAAGAGGTGGGCCCACAGATACGCAGTATTTT; cdr3_aa: CASSLQRGGPTDTQYF
j_call: TRBJ1-1; d_call: NA; v_call: TRBV10-3; clone_size: NA; cdr3_nt: TGTGCCATCAGTGACCCGGTTCTTAACACTGAAGCTTTCTTT; cdr3_aa: CAISDPVLNTEAFF
j_call: TRBJ1-1; d_call: NA; v_call: TRBV7-2; clone_size: NA; cdr3_nt: TGTGCCAGCAGCTTACAGAGTACGAACACTGAAGCTTTCTTT; cdr3_aa: CASSLQSTNTEAFF
j_call: TRBJ2-5; d_call: TRBD2; v_call: TRBV6-1; clone_size: NA; cdr3_nt: TGTGCCAGCAGACCTACTAGCGGGAGGGCCTCAAGGTACAAGCAGTACTTC; cdr3_aa: CASRPTSGRASRYKQYF